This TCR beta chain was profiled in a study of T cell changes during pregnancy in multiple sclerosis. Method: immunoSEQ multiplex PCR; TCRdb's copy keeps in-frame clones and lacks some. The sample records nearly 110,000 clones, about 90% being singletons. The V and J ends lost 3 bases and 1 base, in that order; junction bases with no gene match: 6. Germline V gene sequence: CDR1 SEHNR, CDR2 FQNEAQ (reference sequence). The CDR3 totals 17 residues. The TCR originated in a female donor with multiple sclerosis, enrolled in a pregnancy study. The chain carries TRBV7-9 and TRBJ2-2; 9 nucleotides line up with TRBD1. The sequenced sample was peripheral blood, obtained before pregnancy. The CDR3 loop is CASSFNRGQGNTGELFF. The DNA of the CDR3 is TGTGCCAGCAGCTTCAACAGGGGACAGGGGAACACCGGGGAGCTGTTTTTT.